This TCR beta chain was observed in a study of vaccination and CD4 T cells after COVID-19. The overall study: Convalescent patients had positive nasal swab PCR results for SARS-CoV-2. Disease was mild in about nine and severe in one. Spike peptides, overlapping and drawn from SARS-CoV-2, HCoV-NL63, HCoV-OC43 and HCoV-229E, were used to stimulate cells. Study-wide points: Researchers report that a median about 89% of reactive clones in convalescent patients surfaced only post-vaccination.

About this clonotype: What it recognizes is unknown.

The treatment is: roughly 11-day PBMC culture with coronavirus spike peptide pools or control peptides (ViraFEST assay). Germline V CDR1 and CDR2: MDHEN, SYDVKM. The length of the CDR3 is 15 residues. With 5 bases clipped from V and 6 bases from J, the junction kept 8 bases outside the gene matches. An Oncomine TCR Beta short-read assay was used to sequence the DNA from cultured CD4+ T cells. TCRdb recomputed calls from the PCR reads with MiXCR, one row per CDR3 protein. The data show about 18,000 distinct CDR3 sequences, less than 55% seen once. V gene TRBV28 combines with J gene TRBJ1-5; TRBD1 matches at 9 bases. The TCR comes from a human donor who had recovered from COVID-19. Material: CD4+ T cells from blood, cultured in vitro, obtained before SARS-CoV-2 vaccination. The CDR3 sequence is CASSRDRVAGQPQHF. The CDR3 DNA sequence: TGTGCCAGCAGTCGGGACAGGGTAGCGGGTCAGCCCCAGCATTTT.